The present entry profiles one T cell receptor (beta chain) with its context. The antigen it recognizes is unknown. No much larger clonotype is one base removed from it; base qualities were not supplied. The time point label corresponds to: week 23, last vaccination. A 20-mer mutant IDH1 peptide at 300 micrograms in Montanide made up each vaccine dose, which was injected subcutaneously together with topical imiquimod. The donors had newly diagnosed IDH1-mutant astrocytomas of WHO grade 3 or 4 that showed loss of nuclear ATRX. The samples were drawn from NOA16, a multicentre, single-arm, open-label phase I trial in Germany that tested a mutant IDH1 peptide vaccine in humans for the first time. Genomic DNA for TCRB sequencing was extracted from EDTA blood using the DNeasy Blood and Tissue Kit. The CDR3 spans 12 residues, from the cysteine through the phenylalanine. Just the 36-base CDR3 DNA is kept, in frame starting at base 1. Trimming takes 3 bases from V and 4 bases from J, and the germline ends sit 6 bases apart. The germline V gene yields MDHEN for CDR1 and SYDVKM for CDR2.

The data were obtained in a study of a mutant IDH1 vaccine in newly diagnosed glioma (dated by TCRdb to the early 2020s). About the full investigation: Patients were given eight vaccinations, in weeks 1, 3, 5, 7, 11, 15, 19 and 23, which matched visits V03 through V10. Longitudinal TCRB deep sequencing was performed for about two dozen treated patients wherever samples were available for exploratory analyses. Prior to enrollment, patients had been given standard therapy consisting of radiotherapy alone, temozolomide alone, or radiochemotherapy with temozolomide, with the combination given to most patients. In the chemotherapy-containing groups, vaccination started alongside temozolomide cycles, whereas in patients who had radiotherapy alone it started 4-6 weeks after radiotherapy. The roughly 30 treated patients were approximately 62% male and around 40% female, with a mean age of about 38 years. Peripheral blood samples were drawn at six visits, namely V03 (baseline), V05, V07, V10, V12 and V13. Here is what the overall study found, with its caveats: Selection of PBMC samples for TCRB deep sequencing was based on availability. Vaccine-induced immune responses across multiple MHC alleles were detected in over 85% of patients. No apparent relationship was observed between pseudoprogression and alterations in the top peripheral T cell clonotypes detected by TCRB sequencing. The authors stated that sample limitations prevented analyses of patient blood samples from being reproduced.

Library preparation used the immunoSEQ multiplex PCR assay. Rearranged TCR beta chain sequences were amplified with the hsTCRB Kit following the manufacturer's protocol. TCRB libraries were sequenced on an Illumina MiSeq. From the authors' description of their analysis: Demultiplexing, trimming and gene mapping were performed with the kit vendor's proprietary platform. TCRdb retrieved this table from immuneACCESS and kept in-frame rearrangements only. Not all clones are present; in checked studies, unresolved V genes account for under half, and no reason is known for the remainder. V, J and clone size derive from that table, while D and trimming were established from the DNA sequence. The table for this sample lists around 85,000 clones; approximately 85% of them were counted only once. In total, the top ten clones hold under 2.5% of the sample.

This TCR came from a man aged 30 to 39 with glioma. Some clones in this sample may be carry-over from other donors' samples. The sequencing used PBMCs, collected from a glioma patient whose treatment included an IDH1 peptide vaccine. The V and J segments used are TRBV28 and TRBJ1-2; no confident D gene assignment can be made. The base sequence is TGTGCCAGCAGTTTGGACCTCTATGGCTACACCTTC. Its translation reads: CASSLDLYGYTF.